Below, 8 T cell receptor beta chains from the same sample are listed, as sequenced in a study of neurological immune-mediated disorders. TCRdb independently ran MiXCR on the 5' RACE reads; one entry per CDR3 protein. The data contain fewer than 40,000 distinct CDR3 sequences, 4% of them singletons. The sample comprised CD4+ T cells from blood. Receptors originate from a woman in her thirties or forties in good health.

This clonotype was picked up many times. For the CDR3, the DNA is TGCAGTGCTCTCGGACTAGCGGATCAAGAGACCCAGTACTTC. Translating it yields CSALGLADQETQYF. V is TRBV20-1 and J is TRBJ2-5, with TRBD2 matching 10 bases. CDR3 length: 14 amino acids. Germline assignment: CDR1 DFQATT and CDR2 SNEGSKA (reference sequence). V trimming: 5 bases; J trimming: 2 bases; junction bases outside the gene matches: 5.

Ten or more counts support this clonotype. The chain combines TRBV20-1 with TRBJ2-6, with 12 bases fitting TRBD2. Trimming took 6 bases from V and 0 from J; bases not matched to a gene: 9. From germline, CDR1 is DFQATT and CDR2 SNEGSKA (reference sequence). The CDR3 spans 18 residues. Written as DNA, the CDR3 is TGCAGTGCGCTAACTAGCGGGGGGCATCACTCTGGGGCCAACGTCCTGACTTTC. It specifies CSALTSGGHHSGANVLTF.

This clonotype was counted at least ten times. The rearrangement links TRBV3-1 to TRBJ2-7; D unresolved. Germline CDR1 reads LGHDT; CDR2 reads YNNKEL (reference sequence). With 0 bases removed from V and 6 bases from J, the gap between germline ends came to 9 bases. This CDR3 comprises 13 residues. CDR3 nucleotide sequence: TGTGCCAGCAGCCAAGATGATAGGGCCGAGCAGTACTTC. Translated, it gives CASSQDDRAEQYF.

This clonotype was detected many times. The chain uses TRBV5-1 and TRBJ2-5; no clear D gene. Trimming cost V 0 bases and J 1 base, with 7 bases left between them. The CDR3 contains 14 residues. Germline V gene sequence: CDR1 SGHRS, CDR2 YFSETQ. The chain's CDR3 is CASSLGALQETQYF. CDR3 in DNA: TGCGCCAGCAGCTTGGGTGCCCTCCAAGAGACCCAGTACTTC. Filled out from reference TRBV5-1 and TRBJ2-5, the complete variable domain reads KAGVTQTPRYLIKTRGQQVTLSCSPISGHRSVSWYQQTPGQGLQFLFEYFSETQRNKGNFPGRFSGRQFSNSRSEMNVSTLELGDSALYLCASSLGALQETQYFGPGTRLLVL.

This clonotype was seen many times. V and J are TRBV20-1 and TRBJ2-2; 7 bases are a match to TRBD2. The CDR3 is 14 residues long. V lost 3 bases to trimming and J lost 5 bases; unmatched junction nucleotides: 6. The germline CDR1 and CDR2 sequences are DFQATT and SNEGSKA (reference sequence). This CDR3 is CSASSQGGTGELFF. The DNA for the CDR3 is TGCAGTGCTAGTTCCCAGGGAGGGACCGGGGAGCTGTTTTTT.

In this sample, this clonotype turned up many times. V gene TRBV27 combines with J gene TRBJ2-3, with a possible D match to TRBD1 (5 bases). This CDR3 region has 14 residues. Trimming took 6 bases from V and 4 from J, leaving 14 bases between them. Germline V lookup: CDR1 MNHEY, CDR2 SMNVEV (reference sequence). This chain's CDR3 is CASRGRLLSDTQYF. CDR3 in DNA: TGTGCCAGCAGGGGGCGGTTGTTATCAGATACGCAGTATTTT.

The chain joins TRBV5-1 to TRBJ2-1; D tentatively fits TRBD1 or TRBD2 (5 bases each). CDR1 is SGHRS and CDR2 is YFSETQ in the germline V gene. The ends were cut back, 2 bases at V and 8 bases at J, with 20 bases in the middle. CDR3 length equals 16 residues. The CDR3 spells CASSFRGEIPHDEQFF. In DNA, the CDR3 is TGCGCCAGCAGCTTCCGGGGCGAAATCCCCCATGATGAGCAGTTCTTC.

This clonotype was seen only a few times. The chain has TRBV4-1 and TRBJ2-1; possibly TRBD1 for D (5 bases). The CDR3 is made up of 13 amino acids. The V and J ends lost 0 bases and 10 bases respectively, with 10 bases between them. Germline V gene data show CDR1 as MGHRA and CDR2 as YSYEKL. The CDR3 sequence is CASSQDQGWEQFF. The CDR3 DNA follows: TGCGCCAGCAGCCAAGATCAGGGTTGGGAGCAGTTCTTC.